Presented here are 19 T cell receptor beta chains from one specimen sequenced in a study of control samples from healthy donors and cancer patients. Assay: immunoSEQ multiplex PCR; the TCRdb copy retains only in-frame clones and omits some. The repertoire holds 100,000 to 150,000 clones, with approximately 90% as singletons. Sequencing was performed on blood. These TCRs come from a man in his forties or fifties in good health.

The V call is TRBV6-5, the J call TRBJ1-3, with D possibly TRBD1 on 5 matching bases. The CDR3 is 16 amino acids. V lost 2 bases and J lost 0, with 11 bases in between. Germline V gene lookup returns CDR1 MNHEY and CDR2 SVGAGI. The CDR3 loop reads CASSYDRGLSGNTIYF. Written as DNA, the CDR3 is TGTGCCAGCAGTTACGATAGGGGCCTCTCTGGAAACACCATATATTTT.

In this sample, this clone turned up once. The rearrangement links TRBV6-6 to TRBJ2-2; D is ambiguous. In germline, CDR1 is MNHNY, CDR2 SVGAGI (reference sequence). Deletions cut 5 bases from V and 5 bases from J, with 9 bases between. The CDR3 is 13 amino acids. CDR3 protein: CASSLQETGELFF. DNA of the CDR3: TGTGCCAGCAGTCTCCAGGAAACCGGGGAGCTGTTTTTT.

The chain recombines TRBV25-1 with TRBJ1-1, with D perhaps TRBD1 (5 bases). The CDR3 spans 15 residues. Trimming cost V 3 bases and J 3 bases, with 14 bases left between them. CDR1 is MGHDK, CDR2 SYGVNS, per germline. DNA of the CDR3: TGTGCCAGCAGTGACTACTCAGGGAAGGACACTGAAGCTTTCTTT. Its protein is CASSDYSGKDTEAFF. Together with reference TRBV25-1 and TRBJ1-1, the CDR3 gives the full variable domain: EADIYQTPRYLVIGTGKKITLECSQTMGHDKMYWYQQDPGMELHLIHYSYGVNSTEKGDLSSESTVSRIRTEHFPLTLESARPSHTSQYLCASSDYSGKDTEAFFGQGTRLTVV.

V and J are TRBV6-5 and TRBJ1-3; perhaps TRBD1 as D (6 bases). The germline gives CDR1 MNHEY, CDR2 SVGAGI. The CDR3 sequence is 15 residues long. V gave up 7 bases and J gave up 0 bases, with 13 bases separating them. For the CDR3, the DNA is TGTGCCAGCACCTACGGACAGACCTCTGGAAACACCATATATTTT. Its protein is CASTYGQTSGNTIYF.

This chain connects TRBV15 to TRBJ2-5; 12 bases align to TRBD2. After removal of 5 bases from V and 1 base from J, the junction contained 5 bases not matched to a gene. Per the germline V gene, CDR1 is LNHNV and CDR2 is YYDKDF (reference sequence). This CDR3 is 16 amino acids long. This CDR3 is CATSQRTSGVQETQYF. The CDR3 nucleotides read TGTGCCACCAGCCAAAGGACTAGCGGGGTCCAAGAGACCCAGTACTTC.

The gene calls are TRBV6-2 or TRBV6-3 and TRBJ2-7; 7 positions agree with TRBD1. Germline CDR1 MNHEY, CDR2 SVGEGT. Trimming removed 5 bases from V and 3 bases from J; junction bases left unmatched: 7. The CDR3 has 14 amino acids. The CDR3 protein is CASSGTVLGYEQYF. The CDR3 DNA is TGTGCCAGCAGTGGGACAGTCCTTGGCTACGAGCAGTACTTC.

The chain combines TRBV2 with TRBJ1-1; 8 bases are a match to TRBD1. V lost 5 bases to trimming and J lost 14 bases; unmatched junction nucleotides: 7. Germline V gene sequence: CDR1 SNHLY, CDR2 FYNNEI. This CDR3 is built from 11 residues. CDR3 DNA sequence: TGTGCCAGCAGTACTGTGTGGACAGGGTTCTTT. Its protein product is CASSTVWTGFF.

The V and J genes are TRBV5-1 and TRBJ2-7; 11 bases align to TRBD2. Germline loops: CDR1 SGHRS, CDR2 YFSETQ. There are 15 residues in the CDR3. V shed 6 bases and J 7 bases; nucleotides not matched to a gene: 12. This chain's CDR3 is CASTDPSGGNGEQYF. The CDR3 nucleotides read TGCGCCAGCACCGACCCTAGCGGGGGGAACGGGGAGCAGTACTTC.

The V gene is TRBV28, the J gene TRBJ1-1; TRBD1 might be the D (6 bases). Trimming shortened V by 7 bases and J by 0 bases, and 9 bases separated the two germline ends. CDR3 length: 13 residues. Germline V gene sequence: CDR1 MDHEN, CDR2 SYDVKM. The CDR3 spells CASMDSMNTEAFF. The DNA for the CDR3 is TGTGCCAGCATGGACAGCATGAACACTGAAGCTTTCTTT.

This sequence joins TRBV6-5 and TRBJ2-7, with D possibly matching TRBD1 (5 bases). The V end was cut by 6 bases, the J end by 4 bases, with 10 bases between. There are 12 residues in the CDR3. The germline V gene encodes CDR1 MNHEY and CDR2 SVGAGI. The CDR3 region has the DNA TGTGCCAGCAGAGGGGTTGAGTACGAGCAGTACTTC. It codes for CASRGVEYEQYF.

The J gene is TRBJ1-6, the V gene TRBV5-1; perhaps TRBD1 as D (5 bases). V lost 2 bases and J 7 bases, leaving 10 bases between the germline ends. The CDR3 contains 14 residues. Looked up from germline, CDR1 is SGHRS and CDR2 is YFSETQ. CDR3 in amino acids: CASSFPEGNSPLHF. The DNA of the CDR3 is TGCGCCAGCAGCTTCCCGGAGGGGAATTCACCCCTCCACTTT.

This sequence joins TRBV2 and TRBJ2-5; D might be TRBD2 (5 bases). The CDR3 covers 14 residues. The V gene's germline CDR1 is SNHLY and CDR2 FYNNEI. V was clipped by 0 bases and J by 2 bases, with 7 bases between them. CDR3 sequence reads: CASSEAPGQETQYF. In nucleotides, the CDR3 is TGTGCCAGCAGTGAAGCCCCGGGACAAGAGACCCAGTACTTC.

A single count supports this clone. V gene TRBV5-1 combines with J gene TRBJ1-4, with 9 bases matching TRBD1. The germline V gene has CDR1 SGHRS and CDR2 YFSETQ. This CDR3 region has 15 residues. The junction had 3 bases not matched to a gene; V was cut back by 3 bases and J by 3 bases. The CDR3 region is CASSSQGAPNEKLFF. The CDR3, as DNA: TGCGCCAGCAGCTCACAGGGGGCCCCTAATGAAAAACTGTTTTTT.

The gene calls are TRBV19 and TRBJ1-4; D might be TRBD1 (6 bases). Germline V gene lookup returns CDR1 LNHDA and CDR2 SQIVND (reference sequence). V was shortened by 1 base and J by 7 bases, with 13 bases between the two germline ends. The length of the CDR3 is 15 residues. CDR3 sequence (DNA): TGTGCCAGTAGTATAGGGGCCGGGACACTTGAAAAACTGTTTTTT. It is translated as CASSIGAGTLEKLFF.

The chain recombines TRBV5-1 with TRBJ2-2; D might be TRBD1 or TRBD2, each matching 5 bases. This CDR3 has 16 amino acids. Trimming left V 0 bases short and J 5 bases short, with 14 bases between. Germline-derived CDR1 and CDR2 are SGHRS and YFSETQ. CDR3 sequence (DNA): TGCGCCAGCAGCTTGGAGATACGAGGGGCGACCGGGGAGCTGTTTTTT. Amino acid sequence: CASSLEIRGATGELFF.

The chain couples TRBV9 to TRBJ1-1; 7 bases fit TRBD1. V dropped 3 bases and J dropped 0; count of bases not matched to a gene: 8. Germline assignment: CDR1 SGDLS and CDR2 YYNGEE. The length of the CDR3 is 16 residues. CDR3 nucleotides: TGTGCCAGCAGCGGGGCCAGGGGGGCGATGAACACTGAAGCTTTCTTT. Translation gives CASSGARGAMNTEAFF.

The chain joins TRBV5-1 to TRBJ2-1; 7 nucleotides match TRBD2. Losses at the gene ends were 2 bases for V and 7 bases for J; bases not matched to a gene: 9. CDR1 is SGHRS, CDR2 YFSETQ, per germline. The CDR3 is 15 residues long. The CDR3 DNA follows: TGCGCCAGCAGCTTAAGAGGGGAGCGGGGTAATGAGCAGTTCTTC. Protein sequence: CASSLRGERGNEQFF.

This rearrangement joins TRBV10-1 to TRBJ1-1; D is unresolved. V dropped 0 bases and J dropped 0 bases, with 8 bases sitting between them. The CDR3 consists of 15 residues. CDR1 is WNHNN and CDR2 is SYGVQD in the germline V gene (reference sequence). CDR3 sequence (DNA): TGCGCCAGCAGTGAGTCGCTGGGGATGAACACTGAAGCTTTCTTT. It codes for CASSESLGMNTEAFF.

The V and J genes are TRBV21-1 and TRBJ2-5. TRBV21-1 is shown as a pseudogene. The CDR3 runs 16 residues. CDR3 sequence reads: CASSKFRFLIGETQYF. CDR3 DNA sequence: TGTGCCAGCAGCAAATTTCGGTTCCTAATAGGGGAGACCCAGTACTTC.